This T cell receptor (beta chain) was sequenced for a study of post-analysis software for immune sequencing data. Across the whole study: The patients showed relapsing-remitting, secondary progressive and progressive-relapsing multiple sclerosis courses. Study outcomes and limitations: Samples prepared in the same batch strongly co-clustered by F measure. Significantly decreased normalized Chao1 diversity was recorded for multiple sclerosis patients relative to controls. Controls showed lower frequencies than patients for five or six TRBV segments, and TRBV5-6, TRBV5-1 and TRBV20-1 were among these.

In the case of this clonotype: The antigen is undetermined.

cDNA libraries for TCR beta contained unique molecular identifiers. Starting from around 1 to 10 million T cells, the study yielded about 500,000 cDNA molecules. In TCRdb, the PCR reads were re-called with MiXCR into one record per CDR3 protein. The table includes 750,000 to 950,000 distinct CDR3 sequences, approximately 53% detected once. V gave up 4 bases and J gave up 1 base, with 10 bases separating them. Germline CDR1 reads SGHTA; CDR2 reads FQGTGA. CDR3 length equals 15 residues. The J gene is TRBJ2-2, the V gene TRBV7-3; a possible D gene is TRBD2 (6 bases). The sample consisted of blood. This sequence was found in a girl aged 5-17 years with multiple sclerosis. CDR3 region: CASSSNSGNTGELFF. CDR3 nucleotide sequence: TGTGCCAGCAGCTCGAATAGCGGGAACACCGGGGAGCTGTTTTTT.